These T cell receptor beta chains were read from a single sample in a study of CD8+ T cells in alopecia areata. Sequenced by immunoSEQ multiplex PCR; TCRdb stores in-frame clones only, minus some. The table lists 120,000 or so clones, under 65% of them singletons, with approximately 5.1% in the top ten. This material consisted of CD4+ T cells sorted from blood, taken at week 4, from a patient treated with tofacitinib. Receptor source: a human donor with alopecia areata. CDR3s include the opening cysteine and the closing phenylalanine or tryptophan. A D gene is named only where the DNA matches it firmly. The size entry is marked missing in some rows and otherwise reads once, few, many or a size class.

j_gene	d_gene	abundance	v_gene	CDR3aa	CDR3nt
TRBJ2-5	NA	NA	TRBV15	CATSRDPAVIQETQYF	TGTGCCACCAGCAGAGATCCGGCGGTGATTCAAGAGACCCAGTACTTC
TRBJ2-2	TRBD2	NA	TRBV4-2	CASSQDNGGSNTGELFF	TGTGCCAGCAGCCAAGATAACGGGGGGTCGAACACCGGGGAGCTGTTTTTT
TRBJ2-1	TRBD1	NA	TRBV5-1	CASSVTGGFSNEQFF	TGCGCCAGCAGCGTGACAGGGGGCTTCTCCAATGAGCAGTTCTTC
TRBJ1-2	NA	NA	TRBV30	CAWSVIQLYGYTF	TGTGCCTGGAGTGTTATACAGTTATATGGCTACACCTTC
TRBJ2-3	NA	few	TRBV30	CAWSVGASVDTQYF	TGTGCCTGGAGTGTCGGCGCTAGCGTAGATACGCAGTATTTT
TRBJ2-2	TRBD2	NA	TRBV11-3	CASSSSGSNTGELFF	TGTGCCAGCAGCTCTAGCGGGTCGAACACCGGGGAGCTGTTTTTT
TRBJ2-7	TRBD1	once	TRBV29-1	CSVATGTGGEQYF	TGCAGCGTTGCAACCGGGACAGGGGGCGAGCAGTACTTC
TRBJ1-1	NA	NA	TRBV4-1	CASSQDSGRNTEAFF	TGCGCCAGCAGCCAAGACAGCGGGCGGAACACTGAAGCTTTCTTT
TRBJ1-5	NA	NA	TRBV30	CAWSIQGNQPQHF	TGTGCCTGGAGTATCCAGGGAAATCAGCCCCAGCATTTT
TRBJ2-4	TRBD1	NA	TRBV5-1	CASSPGGTKNIQYF	TGCGCCAGCAGCCCAGGGGGAACCAAAAACATTCAGTACTTC
TRBJ1-2	NA	NA	TRBV29-1	CSVEDNYGYTF	TGCAGCGTTGAAGATAACTATGGCTACACCTTC
TRBJ2-5	TRBD1	NA	TRBV4-3	CASSQDLGQQETQYF	TGCGCCAGCAGCCAAGATTTGGGACAGCAAGAGACCCAGTACTTC
TRBJ2-5	NA	NA	TRBV4-3	CASSQDRETQYF	TGCGCCAGCAGCCAAGATAGGGAGACCCAGTACTTC
TRBJ1-6	TRBD1	NA	TRBV29-1	CSVDVSSTPGQGARGNDSPLHF	TGCAGCGTTGATGTATCCTCGACACCGGGACAGGGGGCGCGGGGTAACGATTCACCCCTCCACTTT
TRBJ2-2	TRBD1	NA	TRBV29-1	CSVAGQGVTGELFF	TGCAGCGTTGCGGGACAGGGCGTCACCGGGGAGCTGTTTTTT
TRBJ2-3	NA	NA	TRBV7-2	CASSLGGQGTDTQYF	TGTGCCAGCAGCTTAGGAGGGCAGGGCACAGATACGCAGTATTTT
TRBJ2-3	NA	NA	TRBV27	CASSELWTVQSTDTQYF	TGTGCCAGCAGTGAACTATGGACAGTCCAAAGCACAGATACGCAGTATTTT
TRBJ1-2	NA	NA	TRBV7-9	CASSLLRGSYYGYTF	TGTGCCAGCAGCTTATTACGAGGGTCCTACTATGGCTACACCTTC
TRBJ1-2	TRBD1	NA	TRBV6-5	CASSYRDRGSAGYTF	TGTGCCAGCAGTTACCGTGACAGGGGATCTGCTGGCTACACCTTC
TRBJ2-7	TRBD1	NA	TRBV30	CAWSRDSSYEQYF	TGTGCCTGGAGTAGGGACAGCTCCTACGAGCAGTACTTC
TRBJ2-6	TRBD1	once	TRBV19	CASSIGHRGVSGANVLTF	TGTGCCAGTAGTATAGGTCACAGGGGTGTCTCTGGGGCCAACGTCCTGACTTTC
TRBJ1-1	NA	few	TRBV4-2	CASYGTENTEAFF	TGTGCCAGCTACGGGACGGAGAACACTGAAGCTTTCTTT
TRBJ1-5	TRBD1	few	TRBV7-2	CASSLGDRDNQPQHF	TGTGCCAGCAGCTTAGGGGACAGGGACAATCAGCCCCAGCATTTT
TRBJ2-1	NA	few	TRBV7-2	CASSQNGGEQFF	TGTGCCAGCAGCCAGAATGGTGGTGAGCAGTTCTTC
TRBJ2-1	TRBD2	NA	TRBV29-1	CSVLSPSGGANEQFF	TGCAGCGTTCTCTCCCCCAGCGGGGGGGCCAATGAGCAGTTCTTC
TRBJ1-2	NA	NA	TRBV29-1	CSVEEGLGYGYTF	TGCAGCGTTGAAGAGGGTCTAGGCTATGGCTACACCTTC
TRBJ1-1	NA	NA	TRBV7-2	CASSLQGMNTEAFF	TGTGCCAGCAGCCTTCAGGGGATGAACACTGAAGCTTTCTTT
TRBJ2-1	NA	few	TRBV7-9	CASSLRDTNNEQFF	TGTGCCAGCAGCTTGCGGGACACTAACAATGAGCAGTTCTTC
TRBJ1-6	TRBD1	NA	TRBV5-4	CASSGQGARTNSPLHF	TGTGCCAGCAGCGGACAGGGGGCGCGAACTAATTCACCCCTCCACTTT
TRBJ2-5	NA	many	TRBV7-2	CASSFQGGKETQYF	TGTGCCAGCAGCTTCCAGGGTGGGAAAGAGACCCAGTACTTC
TRBJ2-7	TRBD2	NA	TRBV30	CAWRAPSAGPTYEQYF	TGTGCCTGGAGGGCCCCCTCAGCGGGACCTACCTACGAGCAGTACTTC
TRBJ1-3	NA	few	TRBV14	CASSQEQYSGNTIYF	TGTGCCAGCAGCCAAGAACAGTACTCTGGAAACACCATATATTTT
TRBJ2-5	NA	few	TRBV29-1	CSVVPGEETQYF	TGCAGCGTTGTTCCCGGGGAAGAGACCCAGTACTTC
TRBJ1-4	TRBD1	few	TRBV15	CATSRGGTVLKKLFF	TGTGCCACCAGCAGAGGGGGGACAGTTCTGAAAAAACTGTTTTTT
TRBJ1-2	NA	NA	TRBV9	CASSVGAQDYGYTF	TGTGCCAGCAGCGTAGGTGCCCAGGACTATGGCTACACCTTC
TRBJ1-1	NA	NA	TRBV4-3	CASSQEEGTEAFF	TGCGCCAGCAGCCAAGAAGAGGGAACTGAAGCTTTCTTT
TRBJ1-2	NA	NA	TRBV4-2	CASSQVGQGDYGYTF	TGTGCCAGCAGCCAAGTTGGGCAGGGCGACTATGGCTACACCTTC
TRBJ2-1	TRBD2	NA	TRBV7-9	CASSLGTSGGANLNEQFF	TGTGCCAGCAGCTTGGGGACTAGCGGGGGGGCCAACCTTAATGAGCAGTTCTTC
TRBJ2-5	TRBD2	NA	TRBV4-1	CASRASGGPHETQYF	TGCGCCAGCCGTGCTAGCGGGGGACCCCATGAGACCCAGTACTTC
TRBJ2-7	TRBD1	few	TRBV4-1	CASSQGAGGYPYEQYF	TGCGCCAGCAGCCAAGGGGCAGGGGGTTACCCCTACGAGCAGTACTTC
TRBJ2-5	NA	NA	TRBV14	CASSQRETQYF	TGTGCCAGCAGCCAAAGGGAGACCCAGTACTTC
TRBJ1-2	NA	NA	TRBV27	CASSLSRDYGYTF	TGTGCCAGCAGTTTATCCCGGGACTATGGCTACACCTTC
TRBJ1-6	NA	NA	TRBV7-2	CASSLFGTDNSPLHF	TGTGCCAGCAGCTTATTCGGGACGGATAATTCACCCCTCCACTTT
TRBJ2-2	TRBD2	NA	TRBV10-3	CAIRTGTSGGGDTGELFF	TGTGCCATCAGAACCGGGACTAGCGGGGGCGGGGACACCGGGGAGCTGTTTTTT
TRBJ2-7	TRBD1	NA	TRBV18	CASSPAGTVPYEQYF	TGTGCCAGCTCACCCGCCGGGACAGTCCCCTACGAGCAGTACTTC
TRBJ2-3	NA	NA	TRBV5-1	CASKPQEADTQYF	TGCGCCAGCAAGCCCCAGGAGGCGGATACGCAGTATTTT
TRBJ2-3	TRBD2	NA	TRBV19	CASSIGRYTDTQYF	TGTGCCAGTAGTATCGGGAGGTACACAGATACGCAGTATTTT
TRBJ2-6	NA	once	TRBV30	CAWSTYRPLSSGANVLTF	TGTGCCTGGTCTACTTACAGGCCCCTAAGCTCTGGGGCCAACGTCCTGACTTTC
TRBJ2-5	NA	NA	TRBV29-1	CSVPGTSGETQYF	TGCAGCGTCCCCGGGACATCTGGAGAGACCCAGTACTTC
TRBJ2-7	TRBD1	NA	TRBV28	CASSRTGGMGEQYF	TGTGCCAGCAGTCGGACAGGGGGTATGGGGGAGCAGTACTTC
TRBJ2-1	NA	NA	TRBV27	CASSSSAQVQFF	TGTGCCAGCAGTTCTTCTGCTCAGGTGCAGTTCTTC
TRBJ2-5	NA	few	TRBV29-1	CSVDLETQYF	TGCAGCGTTGACCTGGAGACCCAGTACTTC
TRBJ1-4	NA	NA	TRBV30	CAWSALRNEKLFF	TGTGCCTGGAGTGCCCTCCGTAATGAAAAACTGTTTTTT
TRBJ2-5	NA	NA	TRBV28	CASTSTGTQYF	TGTGCCAGCACCTCAACAGGCACCCAGTACTTC
TRBJ2-1	NA	NA	TRBV4-1	CASSRTGGGEQFF	TGCGCCAGCAGTCGGACCGGAGGGGGAGAGCAGTTCTTC
TRBJ1-2	NA	few	TRBV7-9	CASSLAAVLYGYTF	TGTGCCAGCAGCTTAGCTGCTGTTCTCTATGGCTACACCTTC
TRBJ1-3	NA	NA	TRBV25-1	CASSEFQRSGNTIYF	TGTGCCAGCAGTGAATTTCAAAGATCTGGAAACACCATATATTTT
TRBJ2-7	TRBD1	NA	TRBV5-1	CASSGRQGMGEQYF	TGCGCCAGCAGCGGAAGACAGGGAATGGGCGAGCAGTACTTC